A single TCR beta chain is shown here with its context. The antigen remains undetermined. The CDR3 extends over 16 amino acids. CDR1 is SGHNT, CDR2 YYREEE, per germline (reference sequence). Trimming cost V 3 bases and J 5 bases; bases outside gene matches: 8. This sample was included in a study of T cell responses to AZD1222 COVID-19 vaccine. Study findings and constraints: Once two AZD1222 doses were given, Spike-specific TCR breadth and depth went up. Vaccine-associated CD4 TCRs spanned spike, dominant at 160-218 and 743-854.

Some clones are missing from TCRdb's copy, which holds only in-frame ones; the method was immunoSEQ multiplex PCR. The sample consists of roughly 26,000 clones, 80% to 90% of them appearing once. Second-dose timings of about 4 or about 12 weeks were pooled. The chain combines TRBV5-4 with TRBJ2-3, with 11 bases aligning to TRBD2. The sequence derives from an adult who received the AZD1222 COVID-19 vaccine. The sequencing used peripheral blood, collected 28 days after the second AZD1222 dose. The CDR3 region is CASSSLAGGQGDTQYF. CDR3 nucleotide sequence: TGTGCCAGCAGCTCGTTAGCGGGGGGGCAGGGAGATACGCAGTATTTT.